The T cell receptor beta chain under discussion was sequenced for a study of blood T cell repertoires in COVID-19. On the study more broadly: The samples span acute and convalescent COVID-19 from the United States, Italy and Spain.

Trimming left V 6 bases short and J 3 bases short, with 5 bases between. The CDR3 loop spans 11 amino acids. The germline CDR1 and CDR2 sequences are MNHEY and SVGAGI. Methods used by the authors: Reference gene primer amplification gave estimated nucleated cell counts. Assay: immunoSEQ multiplex PCR; the TCRdb copy retains only in-frame clones and omits some. For V, J and clone size, that table is used; D and trimming come from the DNA. The data contain under 450,000 clones, 89% of them seen just once; the ten biggest clones take up 1.5% to 1.8%. Patients of the Seattle cohort, enrolled during active infection, were followed longitudinally.

The sample consisted of peripheral blood. This receptor was identified in a woman between 40 and 50 years old with COVID-19, enrolled during active disease. This chain joins TRBV6-5 and TRBJ1-1; D unresolved. The CDR3, as DNA: TGTGCCAGCAGCTATTACACTGAAGCTTTCTTT. Protein product: CASSYYTEAFF.